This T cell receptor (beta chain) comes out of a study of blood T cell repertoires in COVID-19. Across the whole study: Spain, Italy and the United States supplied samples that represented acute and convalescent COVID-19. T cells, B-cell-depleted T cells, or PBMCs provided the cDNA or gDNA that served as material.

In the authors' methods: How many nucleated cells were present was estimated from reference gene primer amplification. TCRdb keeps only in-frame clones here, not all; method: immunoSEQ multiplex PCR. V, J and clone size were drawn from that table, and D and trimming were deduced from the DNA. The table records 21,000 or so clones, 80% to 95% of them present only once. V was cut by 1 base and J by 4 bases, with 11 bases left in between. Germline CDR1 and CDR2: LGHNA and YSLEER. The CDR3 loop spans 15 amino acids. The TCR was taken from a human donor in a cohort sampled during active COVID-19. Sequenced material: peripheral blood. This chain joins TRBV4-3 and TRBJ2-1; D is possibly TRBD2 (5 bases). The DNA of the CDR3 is TGCGCCAGCAGCCAAGGGGGTGAGGGATACAATGAGCAGTTCTTC. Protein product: CASSQGGEGYNEQFF.